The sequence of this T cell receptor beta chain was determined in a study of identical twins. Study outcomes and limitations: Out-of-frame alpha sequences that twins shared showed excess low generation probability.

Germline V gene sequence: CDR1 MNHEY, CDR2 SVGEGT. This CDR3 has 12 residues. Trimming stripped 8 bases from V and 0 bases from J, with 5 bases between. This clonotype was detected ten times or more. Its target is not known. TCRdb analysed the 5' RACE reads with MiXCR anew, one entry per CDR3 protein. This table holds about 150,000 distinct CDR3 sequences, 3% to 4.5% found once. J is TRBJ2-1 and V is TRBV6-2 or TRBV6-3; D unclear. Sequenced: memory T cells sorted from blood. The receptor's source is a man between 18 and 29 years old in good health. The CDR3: CASGLSYNEQFF. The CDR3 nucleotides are TGTGCCAGCGGGCTCTCCTACAATGAGCAGTTCTTC.